Listed below are T cell receptor beta chains from one sample, sequenced in a study of OX40 agonist ivuxolimab in advanced cancers. Clones were read by immunoSEQ multiplex PCR, and TCRdb kept only the in-frame ones, dropping some. The sample includes more than 75,000 clones, roughly nine tenths of them seen just once. Sequenced material: CD4+ or CD8+ T cells sorted from blood, taken in a trial of the OX40 agonist ivuxolimab. The source is an adult with an advanced solid tumor such as melanoma, head and neck, liver or kidney cancer. Each CDR3 is given without its conserved first and last residue.

>TRBV9|TRBJ2-1
ASSLYGRTSNEQF
>TRBV7-9|TRBJ2-2
ASSRLPQTGELF
>TRBV25-1|TRBJ2-7
ASSDYAYEQY
>TRBV18|TRBJ2-7
ASSPRSLNGAHEQY
>TRBV5-4|TRBJ2-3
ASSSRDRSTDTQY
>TRBV29-1|TRBJ1-3
SVGQGQNTIY
>TRBV6-5|TRBJ1-3
ASSYSGREGNTIY
>TRBV7-3|TRBJ2-2
ASSSSGTYRGGELF
>TRBV27|TRBJ1-1
ASSPTGLGEAF
>TRBV5-1|TRBJ2-1
ASSFGTSGRNEQF
>TRBV9|TRBJ2-2
ASSVATYTGELF
>TRBV9|TRBJ2-1
ASSARDREAEQF
>TRBV14|TRBJ2-3
ASSQAGGGVAQ
>TRBV5-1|TRBJ1-1
ASSFGTGETEAF